Presented here are 9 T cell receptor beta chains from one specimen sequenced in a study of blood T cell repertoires in COVID-19. TCRdb's table, derived via immunoSEQ multiplex PCR, lists solely in-frame clones and lacks some. This sample has about 100,000 clones, with 70% to 90% found just once. Sequenced sample: peripheral blood. The receptors here all came from a human donor in a cohort sampled during active COVID-19.

The chain carries TRBV12-3 or TRBV12-4 and TRBJ2-7; D may be TRBD2 (6 bases). V was shortened by 6 bases and J by 6 bases, with 15 bases between the two germline ends. CDR3 length equals 13 residues. CDR3 in DNA: TGTGCCAGCAGAGCGCTAGCGAGTGGCGAGCAGTACTTC. Translated, it gives CASRALASGEQYF.

The chain combines TRBV4-3 with TRBJ2-2; the D gene is possibly TRBD2 (5 bases). The CDR3 loop spans 14 amino acids. In germline, CDR1 is LGHNA, CDR2 YSLEER. V shed 4 bases and J shed 2 bases, with 8 bases lying between them. The CDR3 region has the DNA TGCGCCAGCAGCCGACTATCTAACACCGGGGAGCTGTTTTTT. This encodes CASSRLSNTGELFF.

The chain recombines TRBV7-2 with TRBJ2-1; 8 nucleotides align to TRBD1. J lost 7 bases, V lost 5 bases, and 7 bases had no gene match. Per germline, CDR1 SGHTA and CDR2 FQGNSA. The CDR3 has 14 amino acids. The CDR3 reads CASSAQGQDNEQFF. Written as DNA, the CDR3 is TGTGCCAGCAGCGCTCAGGGACAGGATAATGAGCAGTTCTTC.

The V call is TRBV9, the J call TRBJ2-2; TRBD1 matches at 8 bases. This CDR3 is built from 15 residues. Looked up from germline, CDR1 is SGDLS and CDR2 is YYNGEE. With V trimmed by 2 bases and J by 6 bases, 6 bases remained unmatched. The CDR3 bases are TGTGCCAGCAGCGTTTGGGACAGGAATTCCGGGGAGCTGTTTTTT. Its protein is CASSVWDRNSGELFF.

This chain joins TRBV6-1 and TRBJ2-3; 14 bases fit TRBD2. Trimming at V came to 3 bases and at J to 4 bases, leaving 3 bases not matched to a gene. There are 16 residues in the CDR3. The germline CDR1 and CDR2 sequences are MNHNS and SASEGT. The CDR3 nucleotides are TGTGCCAGCAGTGAGACTAGCGGGGGGGCATCAGATACGCAGTATTTT. Residues: CASSETSGGASDTQYF.

The CDR3, as DNA: TGCGCCAGCAGCCAGCAGCGGGGGGCTGGGGCCAACGTCCTGACTTTC. It translates to CASSQQRGAGANVLTF. The gene calls are TRBV4-3 and TRBJ2-6; 9 bases fit TRBD2. Trimming took 3 bases from V and 2 from J; bases not matched to a gene: 2. This CDR3 is 16 amino acids long. Germline CDR1 and CDR2: LGHNA and YSLEER.

J is TRBJ1-2 and V is TRBV6-2 or TRBV6-3; no firm D call. The V gene's germline CDR1 is MNHEY and CDR2 SVGEGT. The CDR3 loop spans 16 amino acids. V was shortened by 0 bases and J by 0 bases, with 11 bases between the two germline ends. The DNA for the CDR3 is TGTGCCAGCAGTTACTCCGCCGGGAGACCTAACTATGGCTACACCTTC. It specifies CASSYSAGRPNYGYTF.

The chain couples TRBV3-1 (or the pseudogene TRBV3-2) to TRBJ2-7, with D perhaps TRBD1 (5 bases). Trimming took 4 bases from V and 7 from J, leaving 14 bases between them. CDR1 and CDR2 (germline): LGHDT, YNNKEL (reference sequence). The CDR3 is 13 residues long. For the CDR3, the DNA is TGTGCCAGCAGCCCGACAGTGAATGGGGAGCAGTACTTC. Its translation: CASSPTVNGEQYF.

For the CDR3, the DNA is TGTGCCAGCAGCAAAACCAGGGGGAACACTGAAGCTTTCTTT. Translating it yields CASSKTRGNTEAFF. The J gene is TRBJ1-1, the V gene TRBV28, with D perhaps TRBD1 (6 bases). The germline V gene encodes CDR1 MDHEN and CDR2 SYDVKM. The V and J ends lost 6 bases and 1 base respectively, with 12 bases between them. This CDR3 has 14 residues. The entire variable domain, with the rest obtained from reference TRBV28 and TRBJ1-1, is as follows: DVKVTQSSRYLVKRTGEKVFLECVQDMDHENMFWYRQDPGLGLRLIYFSYDVKMKEKGDIPEGYSVSREKKERFSLILESASTNQTSMYLCASSKTRGNTEAFFGQGTRLTVV.